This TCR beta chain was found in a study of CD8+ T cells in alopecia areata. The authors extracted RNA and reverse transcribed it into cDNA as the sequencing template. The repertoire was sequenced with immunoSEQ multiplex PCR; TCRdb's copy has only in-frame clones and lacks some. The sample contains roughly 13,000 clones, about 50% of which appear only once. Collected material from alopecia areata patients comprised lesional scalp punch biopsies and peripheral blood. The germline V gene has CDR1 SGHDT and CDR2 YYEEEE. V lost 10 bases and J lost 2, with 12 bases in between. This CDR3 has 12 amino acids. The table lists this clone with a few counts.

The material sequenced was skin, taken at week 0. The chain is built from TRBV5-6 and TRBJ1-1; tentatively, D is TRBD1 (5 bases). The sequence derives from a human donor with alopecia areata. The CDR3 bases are TGTGCCGCCGGGGGGAGAAACACTGAAGCTTTCTTT. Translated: CAAGGRNTEAFF. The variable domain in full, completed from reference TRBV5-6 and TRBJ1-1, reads DAGVTQSPTHLIKTRGQQVTLRCSPKSGHDTVSWYQQALGQGPQFIFQYYEEEERQRGNFPDRFSGHQFPNYSSELNVNALLLGDSALYLCAAGGRNTEAFFGQGTRLTVV.